This is a list of T cell receptor beta chains from one sample in a study of identical twins. MiXCR, applied by TCRdb to the 5' RACE reads, yields one record per CDR3 protein. Here the sample spans 200,000 to 300,000 distinct CDR3 sequences, approximately 6.8% being singletons. The sample was also linked to a second study, of yellow fever vaccine responses in identical twins.

Sequenced input: CD8+ T cells sorted from blood. These receptors all stem from a woman aged 18 to 35 in good health. Each CDR3 is given with its conserved first and last residue. Each record gives: CDR3 protein, CDR3 DNA, J gene, V gene, D gene, clone size. D genes are given only for firm matches. Size is omitted from some rows. Given values are once, few, many or a class for expanded clones.

CASSVSTSSNTGELFF,TGTGCCAGCAGTGTATCAACCAGTTCGAACACCGGGGAGCTGTTTTTT,TRBJ2-2,TRBV2,NA,many
CSTSRQGYQPQHF,TGTTCCACCAGTAGGCAGGGGTATCAGCCCCAGCATTTT,TRBJ1-5,TRBV15,NA,NA
CASSQDRLAGSPGNEQFF,TGCGCCAGCAGCCAAGATCGATTAGCGGGATCGCCGGGCAATGAGCAGTTCTTC,TRBJ2-1,TRBV4-1,TRBD2,NA
CASSQDLAGSSNTEAFF,TGCGCCAGCAGCCAAGACTTGGCAGGTTCCTCGAACACTGAAGCTTTCTTT,TRBJ1-1,TRBV4-1,NA,NA
CSGNLAGGGDTQYF,TGCAGTGGGAACCTAGCGGGAGGAGGAGATACGCAGTATTTT,TRBJ2-3,TRBV29-1,TRBD2,many
CASSQDSPGPYEQYF,TGCGCCAGCAGCCAAGACTCCCCAGGGCCCTACGAGCAGTACTTC,TRBJ2-7,TRBV4-1,NA,many
CASRPRQSYQETQYF,TGTGCCAGCAGACCCCGACAGTCGTACCAAGAGACCCAGTACTTC,TRBJ2-5,TRBV27,NA,few
CSARYPAGGPAGTDTQYF,TGCAGTGCTAGATATCCAGCGGGGGGACCCGCCGGCACAGATACGCAGTATTTT,TRBJ2-3,TRBV20-1,TRBD2,NA
CASSLEYGQLFF,TGTGCCAGCAGCTTAGAGTACGGGCAACTGTTTTTT,TRBJ2-2,TRBV7-9,NA,NA
CSARDRKEGFVGTDTQYF,TGCAGTGCTAGAGATAGGAAAGAGGGCTTCGTGGGAACAGATACACAGTATTTT,TRBJ2-3,TRBV20-1,NA,NA
CASSSTSGGASGTDTQYF,TGTGCCAGCAGCTCAACTAGCGGGGGGGCCTCGGGCACAGATACGCAGTATTTT,TRBJ2-3,TRBV11-1,TRBD2,NA
CASMGEMNTEAFF,TGTGCCAGCATGGGGGAGATGAACACTGAAGCTTTCTTT,TRBJ1-1,TRBV12-3/TRBV12-4,NA,many
CASSLTGGFNYGYTF,TGTGCCAGCAGTCTAACCGGAGGGTTTAACTATGGCTACACCTTC,TRBJ1-2,TRBV14,NA,few
CASSPSGQLITDTQYF,TGTGCCAGCAGCCCGTCCGGACAGTTGATCACAGATACGCAGTATTTT,TRBJ2-3,TRBV6-1,NA,few
CASSLLARDQETQYF,TGCGCCAGCAGCTTGTTAGCCAGGGACCAAGAGACCCAGTACTTC,TRBJ2-5,TRBV5-1,NA,many
CASSESGRLGDTQYF,TGTGCCAGCAGTGAAAGTGGGAGGTTGGGAGATACGCAGTATTTT,TRBJ2-3,TRBV2,NA,few
CASSVRLGQGQVGELFF,TGTGCCAGCAGTGTACGACTCGGACAGGGGCAGGTCGGGGAGCTGTTTTTT,TRBJ2-2,TRBV27,TRBD1,NA
CASSLESGSGSGANVLTF,TGCGCCAGCAGCTTGGAGAGCGGGAGCGGCTCTGGGGCCAACGTCCTGACTTTC,TRBJ2-6,TRBV5-1,TRBD2,NA
CASSLLRDDTQYF,TGTGCCAGCTCGCTCCTCAGGGACGATACGCAGTATTTT,TRBJ2-3,TRBV18,NA,NA
CASSYSRRAYTGELFF,TGTGCCAGCAGTTACTCGAGGCGGGCCTACACCGGGGAGCTGTTTTTT,TRBJ2-2,TRBV6-5,NA,NA
CSALWKGEQYF,TGCAGTGCTCTTTGGAAGGGGGAGCAGTACTTC,TRBJ2-7,TRBV20-1,NA,NA
CASSLFPGGREISGQYF,TGTGCCAGCAGCTTATTCCCGGGGGGGCGCGAGATATCCGGGCAGTACTTC,TRBJ2-7,TRBV7-2,TRBD2,few
CASSLQLDGTGELFF,TGTGCCAGCAGTTTACAACTAGACGGCACCGGGGAGCTGTTTTTT,TRBJ2-2,TRBV28,NA,many
CASSFAQGLVQPQHF,TGTGCCAGCAGTTTCGCGCAGGGTTTGGTTCAGCCCCAGCATTTT,TRBJ1-5,TRBV28,NA,many
CASSSGVEETQYF,TGTGCCAGCAGCTCGGGGGTTGAGGAGACCCAGTACTTC,TRBJ2-5,TRBV7-9,NA,NA
CASSPSSGSLETQYF,TGTGCCAGCAGCCCGTCTAGCGGATCTCTCGAGACCCAGTACTTC,TRBJ2-5,TRBV7-7,TRBD2,few
CASSRRTEAFF,TGTGCCAGCAGCAGAAGGACTGAAGCTTTCTTT,TRBJ1-1,TRBV3-1,NA,NA
CASSQVVGGVYYGYTF,TGTGCCAGCAGCCAAGTCGTGGGGGGCGTTTATTATGGCTACACCTTC,TRBJ1-2,TRBV3-1,NA,few
CASSLVGETQYF,TGTGCCAGCAGTTTAGTTGGGGAGACCCAGTACTTC,TRBJ2-5,TRBV7-9,NA,many
CASSLSSGRTYNEQFF,TGCGCCAGCAGCTTGTCCAGCGGGAGAACCTACAATGAGCAGTTCTTC,TRBJ2-1,TRBV5-1,TRBD2,many
CATQESTRGSQFF,TGTGCCACCCAAGAGTCCACCAGGGGTTCCCAGTTCTTC,TRBJ2-1,TRBV25-1,NA,many
CASSPESDEQFF,TGTGCCAGCAGTCCGGAGTCCGATGAGCAGTTCTTC,TRBJ2-1,TRBV28,NA,many
CASSPERGQFNSPLHF,TGTGCCAGCAGCCCAGAACGAGGACAGTTTAATTCACCCCTCCACTTT,TRBJ1-6,TRBV7-8,NA,many
CSALPMGAGEQYF,TGCAGTGCCCTACCTATGGGAGCGGGGGAGCAGTACTTC,TRBJ2-7,TRBV20-1,TRBD2,few
CASSHKPGQGVNEQYF,TGCGCCAGCAGCCATAAACCGGGACAGGGCGTCAACGAGCAGTACTTC,TRBJ2-7,TRBV4-1,TRBD1,many
CSASSAGGPGYNEQFF,TGCAGTGCTAGTTCAGCGGGAGGGCCGGGTTACAATGAGCAGTTCTTC,TRBJ2-1,TRBV20-1,TRBD2,NA
CSVSRGVGPDTQYF,TGCAGCGTCTCACGGGGGGTGGGCCCAGATACGCAGTATTTT,TRBJ2-3,TRBV29-1,TRBD2,few
CASSQTGVRTDTQYF,TGTGCCAGCAGCCAGACAGGGGTACGAACAGATACGCAGTATTTT,TRBJ2-3,TRBV3-1,TRBD1,NA
CASSKALPVDRGLETQYF,TGTGCCAGCAGCAAAGCGCTCCCCGTGGACAGGGGGCTTGAGACCCAGTACTTC,TRBJ2-5,TRBV21-1,NA,many
CASSFLAQGVADTQYF,TGTGCCAGCAGTTTTCTCGCCCAGGGAGTCGCAGATACGCAGTATTTT,TRBJ2-3,TRBV28,NA,NA
CASSSEGGDQETQYF,TGTGCCAGCAGTTCCGAGGGGGGGGACCAAGAGACCCAGTACTTC,TRBJ2-5,TRBV6-5,NA,NA
CASSLAFPKETQYF,TGTGCCAGCAGCTTAGCGTTCCCTAAAGAGACCCAGTACTTC,TRBJ2-5,TRBV7-7,NA,many
CASSLLPTETQYF,TGTGCCAGCAGCCTTTTGCCCACAGAGACCCAGTACTTC,TRBJ2-5,TRBV6-1,NA,NA
CATSDLLNNEQFF,TGTGCCACCAGTGATTTACTTAACAATGAGCAGTTCTTC,TRBJ2-1,TRBV24-1,NA,NA
CASSLSGTGGYNEQFF,TGTGCCAGCAGCTTGAGTGGGACTGGGGGTTACAATGAGCAGTTCTTC,TRBJ2-1,TRBV5-5,NA,NA
CSVLTQETQYF,TGCAGCGTCCTAACGCAAGAGACCCAGTACTTC,TRBJ2-5,TRBV29-1,NA,few